The clone carrying this T cell receptor (beta chain) turned up a few times. Antigen specificity is unknown. Germline V gene sequence: CDR1 KGHDR, CDR2 SFDVKD. The CDR3 totals 12 residues. Trimming took off 7 bases at V and 5 bases at J, with 8 bases between the two ends. With constant-segment primers, 5'RACE yielded cDNA libraries of TCR alpha and TCR beta that carried sample barcodes and UMIs. Using its own MiXCR run on the 5' RACE reads, TCRdb lists one record per CDR3 protein. The top ten hold approximately 12% of the sample, which has around 370,000 distinct CDR3 sequences, around 20% seen once. The sample is drawn from a study of T-cell memory formation after mild COVID-19. Study observations and caveats: Clones that got smaller from day 15 to 85 had even CD4/CD8, while clones growing later tipped toward CD4+. Mostly located in CM and EM were contracting CD4+ clones, with contracting CD8+ clones located in EMRA.

The sequenced sample consisted of PBMCs or a T cell subset sorted from them (not recorded which). The rearrangement uses TRBV24-1 and TRBJ2-1, with D possibly being TRBD1 (6 bases). The TCR originated in an adult woman who had mild COVID-19 (a few samples of this study predate the infection). Cell type and time point are not known. CDR3 region: CATRQGNNEQFF. In DNA, the CDR3 is TGTGCCACCAGACAGGGAAACAATGAGCAGTTCTTC.